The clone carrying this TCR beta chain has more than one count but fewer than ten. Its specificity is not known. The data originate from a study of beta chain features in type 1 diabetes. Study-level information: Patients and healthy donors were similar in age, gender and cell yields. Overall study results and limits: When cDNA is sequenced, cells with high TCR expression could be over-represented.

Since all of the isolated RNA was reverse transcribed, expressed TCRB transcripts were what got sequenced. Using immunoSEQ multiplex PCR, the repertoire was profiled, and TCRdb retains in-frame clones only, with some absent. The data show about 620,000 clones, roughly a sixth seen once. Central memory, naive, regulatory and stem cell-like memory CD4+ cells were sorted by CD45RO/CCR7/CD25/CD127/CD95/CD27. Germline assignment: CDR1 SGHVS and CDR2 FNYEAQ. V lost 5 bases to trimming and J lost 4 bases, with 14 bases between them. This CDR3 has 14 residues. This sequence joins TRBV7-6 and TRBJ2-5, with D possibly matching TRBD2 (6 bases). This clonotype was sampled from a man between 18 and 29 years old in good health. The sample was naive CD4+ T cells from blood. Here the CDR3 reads CASSPRLVGETQYF. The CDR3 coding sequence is TGTGCCAGCAGCCCTCGACTAGTGGGAGAGACCCAGTACTTC.